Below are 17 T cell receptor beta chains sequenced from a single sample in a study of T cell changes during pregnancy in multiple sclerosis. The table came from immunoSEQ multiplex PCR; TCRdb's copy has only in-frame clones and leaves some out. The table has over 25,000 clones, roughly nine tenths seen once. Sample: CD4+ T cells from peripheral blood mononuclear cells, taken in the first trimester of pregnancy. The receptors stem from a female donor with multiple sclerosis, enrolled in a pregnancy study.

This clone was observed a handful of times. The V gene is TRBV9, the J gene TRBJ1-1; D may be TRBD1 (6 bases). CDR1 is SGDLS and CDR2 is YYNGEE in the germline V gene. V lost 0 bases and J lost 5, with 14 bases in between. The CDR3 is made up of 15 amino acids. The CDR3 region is CASSVGPDRWTEAFF. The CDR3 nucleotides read TGTGCCAGCAGCGTAGGACCCGACAGGTGGACTGAAGCTTTCTTT.

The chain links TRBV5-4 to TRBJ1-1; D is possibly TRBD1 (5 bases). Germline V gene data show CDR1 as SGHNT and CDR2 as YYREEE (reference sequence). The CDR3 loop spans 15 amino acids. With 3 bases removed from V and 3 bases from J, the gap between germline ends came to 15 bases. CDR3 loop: CASSSSYGADTEAFF. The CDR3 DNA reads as TGTGCCAGCAGCTCGTCTTATGGGGCGGACACTGAAGCTTTCTTT.

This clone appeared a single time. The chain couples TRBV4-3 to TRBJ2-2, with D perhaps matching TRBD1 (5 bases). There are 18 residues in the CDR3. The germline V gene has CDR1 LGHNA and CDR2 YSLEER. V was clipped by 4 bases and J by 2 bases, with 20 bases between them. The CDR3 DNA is TGCGCCAGCAGCCGCCGACAGACATATAGAGATAACACCGGGGAGCTGTTTTTT. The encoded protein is CASSRRQTYRDNTGELFF.

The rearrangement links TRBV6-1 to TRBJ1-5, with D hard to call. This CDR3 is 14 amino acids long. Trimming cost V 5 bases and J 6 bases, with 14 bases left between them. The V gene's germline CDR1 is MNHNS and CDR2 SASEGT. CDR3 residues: CASSRRVQGQPQHF. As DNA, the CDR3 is TGTGCCAGCAGTAGGAGGGTTCAAGGTCAGCCCCAGCATTTT.

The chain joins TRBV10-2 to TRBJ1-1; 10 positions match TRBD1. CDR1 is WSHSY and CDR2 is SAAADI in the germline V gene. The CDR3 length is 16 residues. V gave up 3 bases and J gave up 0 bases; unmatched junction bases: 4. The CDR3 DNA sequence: TGCGCCAGCAGTGAATGGGGACAGGGGTTGAACACTGAAGCTTTCTTT. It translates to CASSEWGQGLNTEAFF.

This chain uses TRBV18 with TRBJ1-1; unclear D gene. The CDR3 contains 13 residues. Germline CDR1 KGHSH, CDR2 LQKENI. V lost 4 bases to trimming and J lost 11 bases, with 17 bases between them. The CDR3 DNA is TGTGCCAGCTCACTATTCCGGGAAGCCCGTGCTTTCTTT. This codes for CASSLFREARAFF.

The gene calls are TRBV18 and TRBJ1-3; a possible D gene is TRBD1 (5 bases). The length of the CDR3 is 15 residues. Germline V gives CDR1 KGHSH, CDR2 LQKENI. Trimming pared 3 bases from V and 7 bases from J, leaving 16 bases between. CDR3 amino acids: CASSPLGGVENTIYF. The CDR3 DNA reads TGTGCCAGCTCACCCCTCGGGGGAGTAGAGAACACCATATATTTT.

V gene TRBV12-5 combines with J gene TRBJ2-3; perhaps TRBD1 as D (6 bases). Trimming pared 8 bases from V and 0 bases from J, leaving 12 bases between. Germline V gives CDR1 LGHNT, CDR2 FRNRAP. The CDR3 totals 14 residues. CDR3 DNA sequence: TGTGCTAGTACCTGGACAGCTAGCACAGATACGCAGTATTTT. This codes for CASTWTASTDTQYF. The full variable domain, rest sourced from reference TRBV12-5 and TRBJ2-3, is DARVTQTPRHKVTEMGQEVTMRCQPILGHNTVFWYRQTMMQGLELLAYFRNRAPLDDSGMPKDRFSAEMPDATLATLKIQPSEPRDSAVYFCASTWTASTDTQYFGPGTRLTVL.

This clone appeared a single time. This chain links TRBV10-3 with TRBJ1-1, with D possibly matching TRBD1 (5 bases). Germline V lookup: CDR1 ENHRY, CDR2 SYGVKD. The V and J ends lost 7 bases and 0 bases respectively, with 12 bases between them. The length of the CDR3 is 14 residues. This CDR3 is CAIKPQGMNTEAFF. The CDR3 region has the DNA TGTGCCATCAAACCCCAGGGTATGAACACTGAAGCTTTCTTT.

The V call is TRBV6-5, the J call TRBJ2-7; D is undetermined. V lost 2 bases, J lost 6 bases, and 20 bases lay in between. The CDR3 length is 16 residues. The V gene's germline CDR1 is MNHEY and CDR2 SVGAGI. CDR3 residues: CASSYQASQVGFEQYF. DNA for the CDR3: TGTGCCAGCAGTTACCAGGCGTCCCAGGTTGGTTTCGAGCAGTACTTC.

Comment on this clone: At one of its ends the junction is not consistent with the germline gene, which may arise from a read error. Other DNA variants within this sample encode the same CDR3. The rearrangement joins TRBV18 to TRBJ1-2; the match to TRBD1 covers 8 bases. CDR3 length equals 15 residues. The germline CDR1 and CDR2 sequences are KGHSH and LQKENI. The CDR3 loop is CASSPQGGPNYGYTF. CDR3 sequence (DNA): TGTGCCAGCTCCCCACAGGGGGGGCCTAACTATGGCTACACCTTC.

The CDR3 loop is CASSSSTGLGEKLFF. CDR3 DNA: TGTGCCAGCAGCTCTTCGACAGGATTAGGGGAAAAACTGTTTTTT. The rearrangement links TRBV5-6 to TRBJ1-4, with D maybe TRBD1 (6 bases). Between the trimmed V and J ends, which lost 3 bases and 8 bases, there was a span of 17 bases. CDR3 length equals 15 residues. Germline CDR1 SGHDT, CDR2 YYEEEE.

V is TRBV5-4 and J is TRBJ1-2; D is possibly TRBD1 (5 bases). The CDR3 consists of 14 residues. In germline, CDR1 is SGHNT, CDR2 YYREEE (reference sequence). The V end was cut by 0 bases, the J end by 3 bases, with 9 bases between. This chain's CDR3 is CASSLGGDDYGYTF. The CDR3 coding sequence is TGTGCCAGCAGCTTGGGGGGGGACGACTATGGCTACACCTTC.

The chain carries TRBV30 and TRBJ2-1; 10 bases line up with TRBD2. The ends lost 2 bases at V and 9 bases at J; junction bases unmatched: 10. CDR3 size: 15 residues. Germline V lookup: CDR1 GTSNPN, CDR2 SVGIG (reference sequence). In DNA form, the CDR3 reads TGTGCCTGGAGTAATAAGCGGGGGGGCCTAGGTGAGCAGTTCTTC. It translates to CAWSNKRGGLGEQFF.

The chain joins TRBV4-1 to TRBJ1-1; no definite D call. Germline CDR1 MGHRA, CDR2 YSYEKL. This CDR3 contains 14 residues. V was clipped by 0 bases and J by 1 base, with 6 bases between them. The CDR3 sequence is CASSQDQANTEAFF. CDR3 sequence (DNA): TGCGCCAGCAGCCAAGATCAGGCGAACACTGAAGCTTTCTTT.

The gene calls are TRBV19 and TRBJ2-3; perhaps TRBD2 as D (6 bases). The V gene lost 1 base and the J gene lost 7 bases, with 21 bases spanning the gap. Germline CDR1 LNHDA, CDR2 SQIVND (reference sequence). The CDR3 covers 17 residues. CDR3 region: CASSIARGGVSGNTQYF. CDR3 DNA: TGTGCCAGTAGTATAGCTCGGGGAGGAGTATCGGGGAATACGCAGTATTTT.

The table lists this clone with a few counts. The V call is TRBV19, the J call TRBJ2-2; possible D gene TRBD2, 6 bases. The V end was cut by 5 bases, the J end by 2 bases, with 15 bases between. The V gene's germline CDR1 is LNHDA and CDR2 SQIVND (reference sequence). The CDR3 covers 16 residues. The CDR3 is CASSSGTLVNTGELFF. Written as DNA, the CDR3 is TGTGCCAGTAGTTCCGGGACTTTAGTTAACACCGGGGAGCTGTTTTTT.